This T cell receptor (beta chain) was observed in a study of cytomegalovirus exposure and HLA in healthy donors. General study results and limits: Productive rates of about 87% or about 30% were seen for most TCR beta V segments in an earlier analysis.

A multiplex PCR was run with 60 Vbeta primers and 13 Jbeta primers. The method was immunoSEQ multiplex PCR; TCRdb's version includes in-frame clones alone and lacks a portion of them. Of some 100,000 clones in the sample, 65% to 90% were seen once. As for this clone: What it recognizes is unknown.

CDR3 length: 13 amino acids. Germline assignment: CDR1 MGHRA and CDR2 YSYEKL. V shed 0 bases, J shed 14 bases, and the junction held 7 bases outside the gene matches. J is TRBJ2-4 and V is TRBV4-1; the match to TRBD2 covers 7 bases. The TCR originated in a woman aged 25 to 39 in good health and CMV-seronegative. Sequenced: PBMCs. The DNA of the CDR3 is TGCGCCAGCAGCCAAGAGGGGGGGGGTAGAAAGTACTTC. Translating gives CASSQEGGGRKYF.